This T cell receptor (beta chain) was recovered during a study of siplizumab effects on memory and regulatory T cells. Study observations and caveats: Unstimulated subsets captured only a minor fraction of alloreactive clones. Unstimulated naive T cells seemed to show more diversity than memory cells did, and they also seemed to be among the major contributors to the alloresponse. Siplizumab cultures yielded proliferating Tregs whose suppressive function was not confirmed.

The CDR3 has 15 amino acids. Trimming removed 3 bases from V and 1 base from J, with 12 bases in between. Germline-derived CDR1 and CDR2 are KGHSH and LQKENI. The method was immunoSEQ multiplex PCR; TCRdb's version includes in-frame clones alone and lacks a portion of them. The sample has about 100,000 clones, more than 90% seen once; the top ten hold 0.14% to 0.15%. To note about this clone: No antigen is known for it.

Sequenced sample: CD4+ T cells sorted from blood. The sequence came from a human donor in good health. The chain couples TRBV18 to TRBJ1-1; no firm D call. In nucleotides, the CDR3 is TGTGCCAGCTCACCCCAGGCAGCGGGGAACACTGAAGCTTTCTTT. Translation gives CASSPQAAGNTEAFF.